This TCR beta chain was profiled in a study of CD8 T cells in ankylosing spondylitis. Using its own MiXCR run on the 5' RACE reads, TCRdb lists one record per CDR3 protein. The data contain roughly 42,000 distinct CDR3 sequences, roughly 2.5% of them seen just once; the ten biggest clones take up about 4.5%. At least ten counts were recorded for this clonotype. The CDR3 extends over 18 amino acids. Deletions cut 0 bases from V and 1 base from J, with 19 bases between. In germline, CDR1 is SGDLS, CDR2 YYNGEE. The receptor was derived from a male donor with ankylosing spondylitis or in good health (not recorded which). Specimen: blood, either unsorted or a sorted T cell fraction (not recorded which). The chain recombines TRBV9 with TRBJ1-2; D might be TRBD1 (6 bases). The CDR3 loop reads CASSVGGGVRQDNYGYTF. In nucleotides, the CDR3 is TGTGCCAGCAGCGTAGGAGGCGGGGTGCGACAGGATAACTATGGCTACACCTTC. Using reference TRBV9 and TRBJ1-2 for the parts outside the CDR3, the full variable domain is DSGVTQTPKHLITATGQRVTLRCSPRSGDLSVYWYQQSLDQGLQFLIQYYNGEERAKGNILERFSAQQFPDLHSELNLSSLELGDSALYFCASSVGGGVRQDNYGYTFGSGTRLTVV.